The next 19 T cell receptor beta chains were all read from a single sample in a study of Graves' ophthalmopathy and Graves' hyperthyroidism. RNA transcripts were the source from which TCR beta CDR3 regions were amplified. RT-PCR was first run with HTBI primers, then multiplex PCR in a second round. Using its own MiXCR run on the multiplex PCR reads, TCRdb lists one record per CDR3 protein. The sample records around 590,000 distinct CDR3 sequences, under 40% being singletons. Sequenced: peripheral blood or thyroid tissue (not recorded which). The receptors were gathered from an adult man with Graves' hyperthyroidism.

This clonotype is a singleton in its sample. The chain uses TRBV7-9 and TRBJ2-7; 13 bases line up with TRBD2. Germline V CDR1 and CDR2: SEHNR, FQNEAQ (reference sequence). V lost 3 bases, J lost 7 bases, and 9 bases stayed unmatched. CDR3 size: 16 residues. In nucleotides, the CDR3 is TGTGCCAGCAGCTTCCCAACTAGCGGGGGGGCTTTAGAGCAGTACTTC. This translates into CASSFPTSGGALEQYF.

This clonotype was seen a few times. The chain has TRBV30 and TRBJ1-3, with 9 bases identical to TRBD1. The CDR3 is made up of 16 amino acids. The germline V gene encodes CDR1 GTSNPN and CDR2 SVGIG (reference sequence). V lost 1 base and J lost 9; bases outside the gene matches: 13. This CDR3 is CAWSAPGQGASGTIYF. In DNA, the CDR3 is TGTGCCTGGAGTGCCCCGGGACAGGGCGCGAGCGGCACCATATATTTT.

This clonotype occurred many times. The chain is built from TRBV6-1 and TRBJ2-7; 8 bases map to TRBD1. The V and J ends lost 1 base and 3 bases, in that order; junction bases with no gene match: 5. The CDR3 contains 15 residues. Germline V gene lookup returns CDR1 MNHNS and CDR2 SASEGT. The CDR3 DNA reads TGTGCCAGCAGTGAAGAAAGGACAGGGAGCTACGAGCAGTACTTC. This encodes CASSEERTGSYEQYF.

This clonotype showed up many times. This sequence joins TRBV12-3 or TRBV12-4 and TRBJ2-2; 8 nucleotides agree with TRBD1. The CDR3 has 14 amino acids. J lost 4 bases, V lost 7 bases, and 5 bases had no gene match. In nucleotides, the CDR3 is TGTGCCAGCACCATCGACAGGGGCACCGGGGAGCTGTTTTTT. It is translated as CASTIDRGTGELFF.

This clonotype has ten or more counts. V usage is TRBV29-1 and J usage is TRBJ2-7, with 9 bases identical to TRBD1. This CDR3 has 15 residues. V was clipped by 0 bases and J by 4 bases; unmatched bases: 7. CDR1 is SQVTM, CDR2 ANQGSEA, per germline. The CDR3 bases are TGCAGCGTTGAAGACTATGGTGGACAGGGGTACGAGCAGTACTTC. Protein: CSVEDYGGQGYEQYF.

The CDR3 nucleotides read TGTGCCATCGGGGGGGCAGGGTGGTTCTACGAGCAGTACTTC. It yields the protein CAIGGAGWFYEQYF. The rearrangement links TRBV10-3 to TRBJ2-7; a weak D match, TRBD2 (7 bases). The CDR3 has 14 amino acids. Trimming stripped 8 bases from V and 3 bases from J, with 17 bases between. Germline V gene sequence: CDR1 ENHRY, CDR2 SYGVKD.

V gene TRBV15 combines with J gene TRBJ2-7, with TRBD2 matching over 7 bases. The CDR3 is made up of 15 amino acids. The V gene's germline CDR1 is LNHNV and CDR2 YYDKDF (reference sequence). J was trimmed by 3 bases and V by 2 bases; bases with no gene match: 7. The CDR3: CATSRPGTTHYEQYF. The CDR3 bases are TGTGCCACCAGCAGACCCGGGACTACCCACTACGAGCAGTACTTC.

The rearrangement joins TRBV7-9 to TRBJ2-7; D remains ambiguous. CDR1 is SEHNR, CDR2 FQNEAQ, per germline (reference sequence). V lost 4 bases and J 7 bases, leaving 14 bases between the germline ends. The CDR3 extends over 13 amino acids. The DNA for the CDR3 is TGTGCCAGCAGCTCACCGGGCGCAAGGGAGCAGTACTTC. This sequence encodes CASSSPGAREQYF.

This clonotype showed up many times. This rearrangement joins TRBV2 to TRBJ2-7; 10 bases agree with TRBD1. With V trimmed by 3 bases and J by 0 bases, 8 bases remained unmatched. The CDR3 length is 17 residues. Germline CDR1 SNHLY, CDR2 FYNNEI. CDR3 loop: CASSDAGTGELSYEQYF. The CDR3 DNA sequence: TGTGCCAGCAGTGACGCCGGGACAGGGGAGCTCTCCTACGAGCAGTACTTC.

Concerning this clonotype itself: The junction does not match germline at one end; this may be a read error. The chain joins TRBV7-9 to TRBJ2-7; TRBD1 matches at 8 bases. Germline V gives CDR1 SEHNR, CDR2 FQNEAQ (reference sequence). CDR3 length: 15 amino acids. The DNA of the CDR3 is TGTGCCAGCAGCGAGGGACAGGCAAACCTCTACGAGCAGCACTTC. Encoded protein: CASSEGQANLYEQHF.

Comments on this clonotype: This may stem from a read error, because a much larger clone lies one nucleotide away. The chain is built from TRBV10-2 and TRBJ2-3; no reliable D call. The CDR3 totals 12 residues. Germline V gene lookup returns CDR1 WSHSY and CDR2 SAAADI. Trimming took 11 bases from V and 0 from J, leaving 9 bases between them. This chain's CDR3 is CAAAESTDTQYF. For the CDR3, the DNA is TGCGCCGCCGCGGAAAGCACAGATACGCAGTATTTT.

The rearrangement uses TRBV7-9 and TRBJ2-7; D perhaps matches TRBD2 (6 bases). The ends were cut back, 4 bases at V and 2 bases at J, with 15 bases in the middle. Germline V gives CDR1 SEHNR, CDR2 FQNEAQ (reference sequence). The CDR3 covers 15 residues. DNA for the CDR3: TGTGCCAGCAGCTGGAGGTCGGAGGGGCCCTACGAGCAGTACTTC. This encodes CASSWRSEGPYEQYF.

This clonotype was recorded a few times. The chain couples TRBV9 to TRBJ2-2; D may be TRBD1 (6 bases). Germline CDR1 is SGDLS and CDR2 is YYNGEE. Trimming shortened V by 4 bases and J by 4 bases, and 14 bases separated the two germline ends. The CDR3 runs to 15 residues. The CDR3 loop is CASSTRQAGTGELFF. CDR3 bases: TGTGCCAGCAGCACAAGACAGGCGGGCACCGGGGAGCTGTTTTTT.

J is TRBJ2-2 and V is TRBV29-1; D unclear. CDR3 length: 12 residues. From germline, CDR1 is SQVTM and CDR2 ANQGSEA. Trimming removed 0 bases from V and 8 bases from J, with 7 bases in between. CDR3 residues: CSVEDRLGELFF. Here the CDR3 DNA reads TGCAGCGTTGAAGATCGTTTAGGGGAGCTGTTTTTT.

Only a few counts were recorded for this clonotype. This chain links TRBV30 with TRBJ2-6; possible D gene TRBD1, 6 bases. The V end was cut by 8 bases, the J end by 2 bases, with 10 bases between. Germline V CDR1 and CDR2: GTSNPN, SVGIG (reference sequence). The CDR3 extends over 13 amino acids. CDR3 nucleotides: TGTGCCGGACGGACAGCTGGGGCCAACGTCCTGACTTTC. Amino acid sequence: CAGRTAGANVLTF.

As for this clonotype: A junction boundary mismatches the germline segment, possibly from a read error. The chain couples TRBV10-3 to TRBJ1-1; D is ambiguous. The germline V gene encodes CDR1 ENHRY and CDR2 SYGVKD. The length of the CDR3 is 12 residues. The CDR3: CAIRDMNTEAFF. The CDR3, as DNA: TGTGCCATCCGTGACATGAACACTGAAGCTTTCTTT.

At least ten counts were recorded for this clonotype. V and J are TRBV15 and TRBJ2-5; D is possibly TRBD2 (7 bases). V dropped 0 bases and J dropped 5 bases, with 13 bases sitting between them. This CDR3 has 15 residues. Germline loops: CDR1 LNHNV, CDR2 YYDKDF (reference sequence). The CDR3 sequence: CATSRDRGAWETQYF. As DNA, the CDR3 is TGTGCCACCAGCAGAGATCGGGGGGCCTGGGAGACCCAGTACTTC.

CDR3 region: CSASPLAGYEQYF. The CDR3 DNA reads TGCAGTGCCAGTCCTCTAGCGGGGTACGAGCAGTACTTC. This rearrangement joins TRBV20-1 to TRBJ2-7; 9 bases are a match to TRBD2. The J segment lost 4 bases and the V segment lost 6 bases, leaving 7 bases of the junction unmatched. The CDR3 length is 13 residues. Germline-derived CDR1 and CDR2 are DFQATT and SNEGSKA (reference sequence).

This chain links TRBV10-3 with TRBJ1-5; 7 bases are shared with TRBD1. Trimming took 3 bases from V and 6 from J; bases not matched to a gene: 14. The CDR3 runs 17 residues. Looked up from germline, CDR1 is ENHRY and CDR2 is SYGVKD. The DNA of the CDR3 is TGTGCCATCAGTGACCCAACAGGGGAACGTCTGATTCAGCCCCAGCATTTT. It codes for CAISDPTGERLIQPQHF.